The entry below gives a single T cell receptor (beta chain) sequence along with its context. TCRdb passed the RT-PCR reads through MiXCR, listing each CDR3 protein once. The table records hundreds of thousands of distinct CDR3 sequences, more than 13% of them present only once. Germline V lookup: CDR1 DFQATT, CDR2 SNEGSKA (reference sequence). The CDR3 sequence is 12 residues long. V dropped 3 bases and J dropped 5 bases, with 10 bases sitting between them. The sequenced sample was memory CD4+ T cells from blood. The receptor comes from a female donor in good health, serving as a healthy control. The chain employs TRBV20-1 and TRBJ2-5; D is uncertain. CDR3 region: CSARGSWETQYF. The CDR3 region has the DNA TGCAGTGCTAGGGGTAGCTGGGAGACCCAGTACTTC.